The 24 T cell receptor beta chains below all came from one sample that was sequenced in a study of blood T cell repertoires in COVID-19. Clones were read by immunoSEQ multiplex PCR, and TCRdb kept only the in-frame ones, dropping some. The repertoire has about 69,000 clones, roughly three quarters of them found once; the top ten carry around 47%. Sequencing was done on a sample of peripheral blood. These receptor sequences come from a human donor in a cohort sampled during active COVID-19.

This chain joins TRBV18 and TRBJ2-1; 10 bases fit TRBD2. Germline trimming cut 1 base from V and 8 bases from J; bases unmatched to any gene: 5. The CDR3 loop spans 15 amino acids. The germline V gene encodes CDR1 KGHSH and CDR2 LQKENI. For the CDR3, the DNA is TGTGCCAGCTCACCACGCAGCGGGGGGGCGGATGAGCAGTTCTTC. Translation gives CASSPRSGGADEQFF.

The V gene is TRBV5-5, the J gene TRBJ1-2; D gene ambiguous. CDR3 length equals 15 residues. Trimming removed 2 bases from V and 1 base from J, with 12 bases in between. The germline gives CDR1 SGHKS, CDR2 YYEKEE (reference sequence). The CDR3 loop reads CASSFTTGINYGYTF. DNA for the CDR3: TGTGCCAGCAGCTTCACCACCGGGATTAACTATGGCTACACCTTC.

This chain uses TRBV15 with TRBJ1-1; no reliable D call. From germline, CDR1 is LNHNV and CDR2 YYDKDF (reference sequence). The CDR3 is 14 residues long. Trimming stripped 0 bases from V and 4 bases from J, with 9 bases between. For the CDR3, the DNA is TGTGCCACCAGCAGAGATGTGGGGAGCACTGAAGCTTTCTTT. Its protein is CATSRDVGSTEAFF.

The CDR3 coding sequence is TGTGCCACTCAGCGGGGGTTCGGCAATCAGCCCCAGCATTTT. This sequence encodes CATQRGFGNQPQHF. The chain links TRBV19 to TRBJ1-5, with D perhaps matching TRBD1 (5 bases). V was cut by 10 bases and J by 2 bases, with 15 bases left in between. The CDR3 consists of 14 residues. Germline CDR1 LNHDA, CDR2 SQIVND (reference sequence).

This clone was seen a few times. The rearrangement links TRBV12-5 to TRBJ2-1, with 10 bases fitting TRBD1. The V gene's germline CDR1 is LGHNT and CDR2 FRNRAP. The CDR3 covers 19 residues. V was pared by 0 bases and J by 5 bases, with 13 bases of the junction left unmatched. The CDR3 sequence is CASGLVLVLGDRGNNEQFF. In DNA, the CDR3 is TGTGCTAGTGGTTTGGTACTAGTTTTGGGGGACAGGGGTAACAATGAGCAGTTCTTC.

CDR3 in amino acids: CASSIEQGNTGELFF. DNA for the CDR3: TGTGCCAGCAGCATCGAACAGGGGAACACCGGGGAGCTGTTTTTT. The chain couples TRBV5-5 to TRBJ2-2; D possibly corresponds to TRBD1 (6 bases). The V end lost 4 bases, the J end lost 1 base, and 11 bases lay between the germline ends. The CDR3 sequence is 15 residues long. Germline V gene sequence: CDR1 SGHKS, CDR2 YYEKEE (reference sequence).

This clone was counted a few times. The V gene is TRBV27, the J gene TRBJ2-7, with 8 nucleotides matching TRBD2. Per the germline V gene, CDR1 is MNHEY and CDR2 is SMNVEV (reference sequence). Unmatched junction bases numbered 8, after V lost 5 bases and J lost 5 bases. The CDR3 has 14 amino acids. CDR3 nucleotide sequence: TGTGCCAGCAGTCATCAGCGGGAGCCTAACGAGCAGTACTTC. It is translated as CASSHQREPNEQYF.

The chain links TRBV3-1 (or the pseudogene TRBV3-2) to TRBJ1-5; D possibly corresponds to TRBD1 (5 bases). Germline assignment: CDR1 LGHDT and CDR2 YNNKEL (reference sequence). V was pared by 3 bases and J by 8 bases, with 8 bases between. The CDR3 consists of 12 residues. Here the CDR3 reads CASSHWGEPQHF. In DNA form, the CDR3 reads TGTGCCAGCAGCCATTGGGGGGAGCCCCAGCATTTT.

In its sample, this clone was seen a few times. The V call is TRBV5-6, the J call TRBJ2-7; maybe TRBD1 (5 bases). The V end was cut by 8 bases, the J end by 0 bases, with 15 bases between. Germline CDR1 is SGHDT and CDR2 is YYEEEE. This CDR3 has 14 residues. The CDR3 protein is CASTKWGSSYEQYF. CDR3 sequence (DNA): TGTGCCAGTACGAAATGGGGCAGCTCCTACGAGCAGTACTTC.

The chain joins TRBV7-9 to TRBJ1-4; a weak D match, TRBD1 (6 bases). The CDR3 extends over 14 amino acids. Germline values: CDR1 SEHNR, CDR2 FQNEAQ (reference sequence). Trimming left V 1 base short and J 11 bases short, with 14 bases between. This CDR3 is CASSLGSGGSKLFF. In nucleotides, the CDR3 is TGTGCCAGCAGCTTAGGATCGGGGGGCTCCAAACTGTTTTTT.

The V call is TRBV30, the J call TRBJ2-7; D is uncertain. With 1 base removed from V and 2 bases from J, the gap between germline ends came to 3 bases. The V gene's germline CDR1 is GTSNPN and CDR2 SVGIG (reference sequence). The CDR3 has 11 residues. The CDR3 protein is CAWSDTYEQYF. The CDR3 nucleotides read TGTGCCTGGAGTGATACCTACGAGCAGTACTTC.

The chain is built from TRBV5-5 and TRBJ1-2; 7 bases map to TRBD1. Per germline, CDR1 SGHKS and CDR2 YYEKEE (reference sequence). The CDR3 totals 15 residues. With 4 bases clipped from V and 0 bases from J, the junction kept 6 bases outside the gene matches. CDR3 bases: TGTGCCAGCAGCATTACAGGGGCCCCTAACTATGGCTACACCTTC. This codes for CASSITGAPNYGYTF. Drawing the rest from reference TRBV5-5 and TRBJ1-2, the complete variable domain is DAGVTQSPTHLIKTRGQQVTLRCSPISGHKSVSWYQQVLGQGPQFIFQYYEKEERGRGNFPDRFSARQFPNYSSELNVNALLLGDSALYLCASSITGAPNYGYTFGSGTRLTVV.

The table lists this clone with a few counts. This rearrangement joins TRBV6-6 to TRBJ1-6; 7 bases line up with TRBD1. Germline V lookup: CDR1 MNHNY, CDR2 SVGAGI (reference sequence). This CDR3 region has 14 residues. Trimming at V came to 4 bases and at J to 6 bases, leaving 3 bases not matched to a gene. The CDR3 DNA is TGTGCCAGCAGTTTACAGGGGCGTAATTCACCCCTCCACTTT. As protein: CASSLQGRNSPLHF.

In this sample, this clone turned up once. This sequence joins TRBV3-1 (or the pseudogene TRBV3-2) and TRBJ2-3; the match to TRBD2 covers 12 bases. The CDR3 length is 17 residues. The ends lost 1 base at V and 8 bases at J; junction bases unmatched: 10. Germline-derived CDR1 and CDR2 are LGHDT and YNNKEL (reference sequence). The DNA for the CDR3 is TGTGCCAGCAGCCAAGTAAAACTAGCGGGGGGCCGAGGTACGCAGTATTTT. Its translation: CASSQVKLAGGRGTQYF.

This clone was seen once. The CDR3 loop reads CASSSITGNNEKLFF. The CDR3, as DNA: TGTGCCAGCAGTTCAATCACCGGGAATAATGAAAAACTGTTTTTT. J is TRBJ1-4 and V is TRBV28; D unresolved. V was clipped by 4 bases and J by 4 bases, with 13 bases between them. This CDR3 contains 15 residues. Looked up from germline, CDR1 is MDHEN and CDR2 is SYDVKM.

The rearrangement joins TRBV29-1 to TRBJ2-3, with D perhaps TRBD2 (6 bases). The CDR3 contains 16 residues. Germline lookup yields CDR1 SQVTM and CDR2 ANQGSEA. Trimming shortened V by 7 bases and J by 3 bases, and 23 bases separated the two germline ends. CDR3: CSALGGVRGSTDTQYF. The CDR3 nucleotides read TGCAGCGCCCTGGGCGGGGTTAGGGGAAGTACAGATACGCAGTATTTT.

The chain couples TRBV5-1 to TRBJ2-3, with 12 nucleotides matching TRBD2. The trim removed 4 bases at V and 2 bases at J, leaving 5 bases unmatched. CDR3 length: 16 residues. From germline, CDR1 is SGHRS and CDR2 YFSETQ. The chain's CDR3 is CASSVGTSGYTDTQYF. The CDR3 DNA follows: TGCGCCAGCAGCGTAGGGACTAGCGGGTACACAGATACGCAGTATTTT.

The chain couples TRBV6-1 to TRBJ2-7; D may be TRBD2 (5 bases). This CDR3 comprises 20 residues. In germline, CDR1 is MNHNS, CDR2 SASEGT. V lost 2 bases and J 4 bases, leaving 30 bases between the germline ends. CDR3 bases: TGTGCCAGCAGTGAAACATCTGGGTTCGGCGGTGTAACGGGATTTTACGAGCAGTACTTC. Translated: CASSETSGFGGVTGFYEQYF.

This chain's CDR3 is CASRQTEAGEAFF. CDR3 coding DNA: TGTGCCAGCAGGCAAACGGAGGCGGGGGAAGCTTTCTTT. The rearrangement links TRBV12-3 or TRBV12-4 to TRBJ1-1; D is undetermined. This CDR3 is 13 amino acids long. V lost 6 bases to trimming and J lost 8 bases, with 16 bases between them.

This clone was counted only a few times. Here the CDR3 reads CASSFLAGGDQETQYF. CDR3 sequence (DNA): TGTGCCAGCAGCTTTCTAGCGGGGGGGGACCAAGAGACCCAGTACTTC. The J gene is TRBJ2-5, the V gene TRBV7-9; 12 positions match TRBD2. The V gene's germline CDR1 is SEHNR and CDR2 FQNEAQ (reference sequence). V lost 3 bases and J lost 0; bases outside the gene matches: 2. The CDR3 consists of 16 residues.

This chain uses TRBV18 with TRBJ2-5; D unclear. Trimming stripped 2 bases from V and 1 base from J, with 11 bases between. Germline V gene data show CDR1 as KGHSH and CDR2 as LQKENI. CDR3 size: 15 residues. The CDR3 nucleotides are TGTGCCAGCTCACCATACAGTCAGCTCCAAGAGACCCAGTACTTC. Its translation: CASSPYSQLQETQYF.

The rearrangement uses TRBV3-1 (or the pseudogene TRBV3-2) and TRBJ1-6, with D perhaps TRBD1 (5 bases). The CDR3 spans 16 residues. Trimming left V 4 bases short and J 3 bases short, with 13 bases between. Germline lookup yields CDR1 LGHDT and CDR2 YNNKEL (reference sequence). The CDR3 loop reads CASSPRRVGYNSPLHF. In DNA form, the CDR3 reads TGTGCCAGCAGCCCTCGCAGGGTCGGCTATAATTCACCCCTCCACTTT.

The V gene is TRBV9, the J gene TRBJ1-2; the D gene is possibly TRBD1 (5 bases). Germline values: CDR1 SGDLS, CDR2 YYNGEE. CDR3 size: 15 residues. The germline V and J ends were trimmed by 0 bases and 1 base, with 10 bases remaining between them. CDR3 sequence: CASSVEGRYNYGYTF. CDR3 sequence (DNA): TGTGCCAGCAGCGTAGAGGGGCGGTATAACTATGGCTACACCTTC.

The V gene is TRBV30, the J gene TRBJ1-6; TRBD1 might be the D (6 bases). CDR1 and CDR2 (germline): GTSNPN, SVGIG (reference sequence). Trimming shortened V by 4 bases and J by 5 bases, and 15 bases separated the two germline ends. The CDR3 has 15 residues. The CDR3 coding sequence is TGTGCCTGGAAGCGCCGGGACAATGATAATTCACCCCTCCACTTT. Protein: CAWKRRDNDNSPLHF.